The 8 T cell receptor beta chains below all came from one sample that was sequenced in a study of blood T cell repertoires in COVID-19. TCRdb keeps only in-frame clones here, not all; method: immunoSEQ multiplex PCR. This sample has about 200,000 clones; approximately 81% occur once, and the top ten carry roughly 4.5%. What was sequenced was peripheral blood. Source of these receptors: a woman older than 75 with acute or convalescent COVID-19.

This chain uses TRBV3-1 (or the pseudogene TRBV3-2) with TRBJ1-3, with a possible D match to TRBD1 (5 bases). The CDR3 covers 17 residues. From germline, CDR1 is LGHDT and CDR2 YNNKEL (reference sequence). V lost 5 bases and J lost 0, with 17 bases in between. The CDR3 reads CASSSSPAQGSGNTIYF. CDR3 DNA: TGTGCCAGCAGCTCCAGTCCAGCTCAGGGCTCTGGAAACACCATATATTTT.

This clone came up a few times. The chain joins TRBV6-6 to TRBJ1-2; D remains unclear. This CDR3 is 16 amino acids long. Trimming cost V 6 bases and J 0 bases, with 17 bases left between them. Germline lookup yields CDR1 MNHNY and CDR2 SVGAGI (reference sequence). CDR3 sequence reads: CASSYFLTEANYGYTF. CDR3 nucleotides: TGTGCCAGCAGCTATTTTTTAACAGAAGCTAACTATGGCTACACCTTC.

The CDR3 is CASSYGGEIGAQYF. Here the CDR3 DNA reads TGTGCCAGCAGTTACGGAGGTGAAATCGGGGCCCAGTACTTC. V gene TRBV6-2 or TRBV6-3 combines with J gene TRBJ2-5; weak D call: TRBD2 (5 bases). V was shortened by 2 bases and J by 9 bases, with 16 bases between the two germline ends. CDR3 length: 14 amino acids. Germline assignment: CDR1 MNHEY and CDR2 SVGEGT.

The rearrangement links TRBV28 to TRBJ2-5, with D possibly TRBD2 on 6 matching bases. The germline V gene has CDR1 MDHEN and CDR2 SYDVKM. The germline V and J ends were trimmed by 7 bases and 1 base, with 13 bases remaining between them. CDR3 length equals 14 residues. The CDR3 here is CASTIYGGQETQYF. The CDR3 DNA sequence: TGTGCCAGCACTATTTACGGGGGCCAAGAGACCCAGTACTTC.

V is TRBV19 and J is TRBJ2-7; D might be TRBD2 (6 bases). CDR3 size: 14 residues. Trimming pared 4 bases from V and 6 bases from J, leaving 16 bases between. CDR1 is LNHDA and CDR2 is SQIVND in the germline V gene (reference sequence). The CDR3 loop is CASSTSSGGFEQYF. As DNA, the CDR3 is TGTGCCAGTAGTACGAGTAGCGGAGGTTTCGAGCAGTACTTC.

The V and J genes are TRBV7-9 and TRBJ2-1, with D possibly TRBD2 on 6 matching bases. The CDR3 is made up of 14 amino acids. Per germline, CDR1 SEHNR and CDR2 FQNEAQ (reference sequence). Trimming cost V 4 bases and J 6 bases, with 13 bases left between them. This CDR3 is CASSSPFSGNEQFF. The CDR3 DNA sequence: TGTGCCAGCAGCTCCCCTTTTAGCGGCAATGAGCAGTTCTTC.

The V call is TRBV3-1 (or the pseudogene TRBV3-2), the J call TRBJ2-2; 9 nucleotides match TRBD2. Germline V gene lookup returns CDR1 LGHDT and CDR2 YNNKEL (reference sequence). The CDR3 has 14 amino acids. J was trimmed by 8 bases and V by 8 bases; bases with no gene match: 9. The chain's CDR3 is CASSGLAERGELFF. The CDR3 coding sequence is TGTGCCAGCTCGGGACTAGCCGAAAGGGGGGAGCTGTTTTTT.

This clone has more than one count but fewer than ten. In DNA, the CDR3 is TGTGCCAGCAGCTTGGAAAGGGGTTCACCCCTCCACTTT. It translates to CASSLERGSPLHF. The genes are TRBV5-8 and TRBJ1-6; D is possibly TRBD1 (5 bases). The CDR3 is made up of 13 amino acids. Deletions cut 0 bases from V and 9 bases from J, with 7 bases between. CDR1 and CDR2 from the germline V gene are SGHTS and YDEGEE.